This is a list of T cell receptor beta chains from one sample in a study of shared T cell receptors in the human thymus. The method was immunoSEQ multiplex PCR; TCRdb's version includes in-frame clones alone and lacks a portion of them. The sample includes hundreds of thousands of clones, 87% seen only once; the top ten take under 0.01%. These data were likewise used in another study, on human thymus T cells.

Sample: thymocytes. Source of these receptors: a boy under two years old with a congenital heart defect. Each CDR3 is given with its conserved first and last residue. The D gene is left open where the match is weak. Not all rows give a size; the values are once, few, many and, for expanded clones, a class.

abundance: once
j_gene: TRBJ2-2
d_gene: TRBD2
v_gene: TRBV10-3
CDR3aa: CAISAPTSGGPPWVGELFF
CDR3nt: TGTGCCATCAGTGCCCCGACTAGCGGGGGGCCGCCCTGGGTCGGGGAGCTGTTTTTT

abundance: once
j_gene: TRBJ1-2
d_gene: .
v_gene: TRBV10-1
CDR3aa: CAPPRVMDYGYTF
CDR3nt: TGCGCCCCACCCCGGGTGATGGACTATGGCTACACCTTC

abundance: few
j_gene: TRBJ2-7
d_gene: TRBD1
v_gene: TRBV4-3
CDR3aa: CASSQVRQGVCEQYF
CDR3nt: TGCGCCAGCAGCCAGGTTAGACAGGGGGTTTGTGAGCAGTACTTC

abundance: .
j_gene: TRBJ1-5
d_gene: .
v_gene: TRBV6-1
CDR3aa: CASSEATGTVQPQHF
CDR3nt: TGTGCCAGCAGTGAAGCAACAGGGACGGTACAGCCCCAGCATTTT

abundance: .
j_gene: TRBJ2-3
d_gene: .
v_gene: TRBV25-1
CDR3aa: CASSGGASETDTQYF
CDR3nt: TGTGCCAGCAGTGGAGGGGCTAGCGAGACAGATACGCAGTATTTT

abundance: .
j_gene: TRBJ1-5
d_gene: TRBD1
v_gene: TRBV28
CDR3aa: CASSDREVYGNQPQHF
CDR3nt: TGTGCCAGCAGTGACAGGGAAGTATATGGCAATCAGCCCCAGCATTTT

abundance: .
j_gene: TRBJ2-5
d_gene: TRBD1
v_gene: TRBV5-1
CDR3aa: CASRQGWQETQYF
CDR3nt: TGCGCCAGTAGACAGGGATGGCAAGAGACCCAGTACTTC

abundance: once
j_gene: TRBJ2-4
d_gene: TRBD2
v_gene: TRBV14
CDR3aa: CASSQVAPTGTSGNIQYF
CDR3nt: TGTGCCAGCAGCCAAGTCGCCCCAACCGGGACTAGTGGAAACATTCAGTACTTC

abundance: .
j_gene: TRBJ2-7
d_gene: TRBD2
v_gene: TRBV6-4
CDR3aa: CASPLGGSGRRGAEQYF
CDR3nt: TGTGCCAGCCCCCTGGGTGGTAGCGGGAGACGGGGGGCCGAGCAGTACTTC

abundance: .
j_gene: TRBJ2-7
d_gene: .
v_gene: TRBV10-3
CDR3aa: CAISESRERPGGSYEQYF
CDR3nt: TGTGCCATCAGTGAGTCGAGGGAAAGGCCAGGGGGGTCATACGAGCAGTACTTC

abundance: .
j_gene: TRBJ2-7
d_gene: TRBD1
v_gene: TRBV30
CDR3aa: CAWSVHRTGIYEQYF
CDR3nt: TGTGCCTGGAGTGTACACAGGACAGGCATCTACGAGCAGTACTTC

abundance: .
j_gene: TRBJ1-6
d_gene: TRBD1
v_gene: TRBV28
CDR3aa: CASSLLIDRVNSPLHF
CDR3nt: TGTGCCAGCAGTTTACTTATCGACAGGGTCAATTCACCCCTCCACTTT

abundance: .
j_gene: TRBJ2-7
d_gene: .
v_gene: TRBV10-2
CDR3aa: CASSDPGYEQYF
CDR3nt: TGCGCCAGCAGTGACCCAGGCTACGAGCAGTACTTC

abundance: .
j_gene: TRBJ1-5
d_gene: .
v_gene: TRBV19
CDR3aa: CASSSGGHQPQHF
CDR3nt: TGTGCCAGTAGTTCCGGGGGTCATCAGCCCCAGCATTTT

abundance: .
j_gene: TRBJ2-6
d_gene: .
v_gene: TRBV15
CDR3aa: CATSREGRTGANVLTF
CDR3nt: TGTGCCACCAGCAGAGAAGGGAGGACTGGGGCCAACGTCCTGACTTTC

abundance: .
j_gene: TRBJ1-4
d_gene: .
v_gene: TRBV5-1
CDR3aa: CASSLAHSREEKLFF
CDR3nt: TGCGCCAGCAGCTTGGCGCATTCCCGAGAAGAAAAACTGTTTTTT

abundance: .
j_gene: TRBJ2-5
d_gene: TRBD2
v_gene: TRBV30
CDR3aa: CAWSVSGRTIQETQYF
CDR3nt: TGTGCCTGGAGTGTTAGCGGGAGGACGATCCAAGAGACCCAGTACTTC

abundance: .
j_gene: TRBJ2-2
d_gene: TRBD1
v_gene: TRBV10-3
CDR3aa: CAISESPGQEINTGELFF
CDR3nt: TGTGCCATCAGTGAGTCTCCGGGACAGGAGATTAACACCGGGGAGCTGTTTTTT

abundance: once
j_gene: TRBJ1-5
d_gene: .
v_gene: TRBV19
CDR3aa: CASSQRGAGNQPQHF
CDR3nt: TGTGCCAGTAGCCAACGGGGTGCTGGTAATCAGCCCCAGCATTTT

abundance: .
j_gene: TRBJ2-7
d_gene: TRBD1
v_gene: TRBV6-6
CDR3aa: CASSVPGQNNYEQYF
CDR3nt: TGTGCCAGCAGTGTACCGGGACAGAACAATTACGAGCAGTACTTC

abundance: .
j_gene: TRBJ1-4
d_gene: .
v_gene: TRBV4-2
CDR3aa: CASSQEGQLTTNEKLFF
CDR3nt: TGTGCCAGCAGCCAAGAAGGACAGCTCACAACTAATGAAAAACTGTTTTTT

abundance: .
j_gene: TRBJ2-7
d_gene: TRBD2
v_gene: TRBV7-9
CDR3aa: CASSQTSGSVYEQYF
CDR3nt: TGTGCCAGCAGCCAGACTAGCGGGAGTGTCTACGAGCAGTACTTC

abundance: .
j_gene: TRBJ2-1
d_gene: .
v_gene: TRBV28
CDR3aa: CASSSLKGSTGYNEQFF
CDR3nt: TGTGCCAGCAGTTCCTTAAAGGGTAGCACAGGGTACAATGAGCAGTTCTTC

abundance: .
j_gene: TRBJ2-3
d_gene: TRBD2
v_gene: TRBV28
CDR3aa: CASSSGLAGDRDTQYF
CDR3nt: TGTGCCAGCAGTTCGGGACTAGCGGGAGACCGAGATACGCAGTATTTT

abundance: .
j_gene: TRBJ2-5
d_gene: TRBD2
v_gene: TRBV7-3
CDR3aa: CASSLRPSGDQETQYF
CDR3nt: TGTGCCAGCAGCTTAAGGCCTAGCGGGGACCAAGAGACCCAGTACTTC

abundance: once
j_gene: TRBJ2-7
d_gene: .
v_gene: TRBV12-5
CDR3aa: CASGLVLGSEASSYEQYF
CDR3nt: TGTGCTAGTGGTTTGGTACTCGGTTCGGAGGCAAGCTCCTACGAGCAGTACTTC

abundance: .
j_gene: TRBJ2-7
d_gene: TRBD2
v_gene: TRBV15
CDR3aa: CATSRVGTRGYEQYF
CDR3nt: TGTGCCACCAGCAGAGTCGGGACTAGAGGTTACGAGCAGTACTTC

abundance: .
j_gene: TRBJ2-7
d_gene: .
v_gene: TRBV7-9
CDR3aa: CASSFSGYEQYF
CDR3nt: TGTGCCAGCAGCTTCTCAGGGTACGAGCAGTACTTC

abundance: .
j_gene: TRBJ2-5
d_gene: TRBD2
v_gene: TRBV14
CDR3aa: CASSQDGTSGGTQETQYF
CDR3nt: TGTGCCAGCAGCCAAGACGGGACTAGCGGGGGCACCCAAGAGACCCAGTACTTC

abundance: few
j_gene: TRBJ2-3
d_gene: .
v_gene: TRBV5-1
CDR3aa: CASSLVREGKETDTQYF
CDR3nt: TGCGCCAGCAGCTTGGTGCGGGAAGGAAAAGAGACAGATACGCAGTATTTT

abundance: .
j_gene: TRBJ1-1
d_gene: .
v_gene: TRBV4-1
CDR3aa: CASSQVLGAVEAFF
CDR3nt: TGCGCCAGCAGCCAAGTTCTGGGGGCGGTTGAAGCTTTTTTT

abundance: once
j_gene: TRBJ1-1
d_gene: .
v_gene: TRBV28
CDR3aa: CASSRTMAYTEAFF
CDR3nt: TGTGCCAGCAGTCGCACTATGGCGTACACTGAAGCTTTCTTT

abundance: .
j_gene: TRBJ2-2
d_gene: .
v_gene: TRBV10-3
CDR3aa: CAISGGTGELFF
CDR3nt: TGTGCCATCAGTGGCGGCACCGGGGAGCTGTTTTTT

abundance: .
j_gene: TRBJ2-2
d_gene: TRBD2
v_gene: TRBV6-5
CDR3aa: CASTERDRNTGELFF
CDR3nt: TGTGCCAGCACCGAGCGGGATAGGAACACCGGGGAGCTGTTTTTT

abundance: .
j_gene: TRBJ2-7
d_gene: TRBD1
v_gene: TRBV10-3
CDR3aa: CAISERARGPSYEQYF
CDR3nt: TGTGCCATCAGTGAGAGGGCTAGGGGGCCCTCCTACGAGCAGTACTTC

abundance: .
j_gene: TRBJ2-3
d_gene: TRBD2
v_gene: TRBV5-8
CDR3aa: CASSFPGLAHGTDTQYF
CDR3nt: TGTGCCAGCAGCTTCCCAGGACTAGCGCATGGCACAGATACGCAGTATTTT

abundance: .
j_gene: TRBJ2-3
d_gene: TRBD2
v_gene: TRBV5-4
CDR3aa: CASSLVDLAVTDTQYF
CDR3nt: TGTGCCAGCAGCTTGGTCGACCTAGCGGTGACAGATACGCAGTATTTT

abundance: few
j_gene: TRBJ1-2
d_gene: TRBD1
v_gene: TRBV6-5
CDR3aa: CASSYNRGRNYGYTF
CDR3nt: TGTGCCAGCAGTTATAACAGGGGGCGCAACTATGGCTACACCTTC

abundance: .
j_gene: TRBJ1-5
d_gene: TRBD1
v_gene: TRBV7-8
CDR3aa: CASSQTGGNQPQHF
CDR3nt: TGTGCCAGCAGCCAAACAGGGGGCAATCAGCCCCAGCATTTT

abundance: .
j_gene: TRBJ2-5
d_gene: TRBD2
v_gene: TRBV4-1
CDR3aa: CASSQDRLAGDRGQETQYF
CDR3nt: TGCGCCAGCAGCCAAGATCGCCTAGCGGGAGACAGAGGTCAAGAGACCCAGTACTTC

abundance: .
j_gene: TRBJ2-3
d_gene: TRBD2
v_gene: TRBV27
CDR3aa: CASSFSGRVSTDTQYF
CDR3nt: TGTGCCAGCAGTTTTAGCGGGAGGGTTAGCACAGATACGCAGTATTTT

abundance: .
j_gene: TRBJ2-1
d_gene: .
v_gene: TRBV9
CDR3aa: CASSTRDATYNEQFF
CDR3nt: TGTGCCAGCAGCACGCGGGATGCAACCTACAATGAGCAGTTCTTC

abundance: once
j_gene: TRBJ1-4
d_gene: .
v_gene: TRBV21-1
CDR3aa: CASSKDLNRGTNEKLFF
CDR3nt: TGTGCCAGCAGCAAAGACCTCAACAGGGGGACTAATGAAAAACTGTTTTTT

abundance: .
j_gene: TRBJ2-1
d_gene: TRBD1
v_gene: TRBV4-3
CDR3aa: CASSQLGQGLSDEQFF
CDR3nt: TGCGCCAGCAGCCAATTGGGACAGGGCCTCTCTGATGAGCAGTTCTTC

abundance: .
j_gene: TRBJ1-5
d_gene: .
v_gene: TRBV6-1
CDR3aa: CASSEARGGTNQPQHF
CDR3nt: TGTGCCAGCAGTGAAGCTAGGGGGGGGACTAATCAGCCCCAGCATTTT

abundance: .
j_gene: TRBJ2-7
d_gene: .
v_gene: TRBV4-3
CDR3aa: CASSQDTWGTPLPYEQYF
CDR3nt: TGCGCCAGCAGCCAAGACACTTGGGGGACACCTCTACCATACGAGCAGTACTTC

abundance: .
j_gene: TRBJ1-1
d_gene: TRBD1
v_gene: TRBV7-3
CDR3aa: CASSPGPLQGGVTEAFF
CDR3nt: TGTGCCAGCAGCCCAGGCCCCCTACAGGGGGGGGTAACTGAAGCTTTCTTT

abundance: .
j_gene: TRBJ2-7
d_gene: .
v_gene: TRBV6-1
CDR3aa: CASSEIVVAYEQYF
CDR3nt: TGTGCCAGCAGTGAAATAGTCGTAGCCTACGAGCAGTACTTC

abundance: .
j_gene: TRBJ2-1
d_gene: TRBD1
v_gene: TRBV25-1
CDR3aa: CASSEFAGQVNEQFF
CDR3nt: TGTGCCAGCAGTGAGTTTGCGGGACAGGTCAATGAGCAGTTCTTC

abundance: .
j_gene: TRBJ1-5
d_gene: .
v_gene: TRBV5-6
CDR3aa: CASSLRGAYTQPQHF
CDR3nt: TGTGCCAGCAGCTTGCGGGGGGCATACACTCAGCCCCAGCATTTT

abundance: .
j_gene: TRBJ2-1
d_gene: .
v_gene: TRBV28
CDR3aa: CASRPESHTGNEQFF
CDR3nt: TGTGCCAGCAGACCCGAATCCCACACAGGGAATGAGCAGTTCTTC

abundance: .
j_gene: TRBJ1-5
d_gene: .
v_gene: TRBV19
CDR3aa: CASSRDVRRENYSNQPQHF
CDR3nt: TGTGCCAGTAGCCGGGATGTACGGCGAGAAAACTATAGCAATCAGCCCCAGCATTTT

abundance: .
j_gene: TRBJ2-7
d_gene: TRBD2
v_gene: TRBV7-2
CDR3aa: CASSLAHPLARGNEQYF
CDR3nt: TGTGCCAGCAGCTTAGCACATCCTCTAGCGCGGGGGAACGAGCAGTACTTC

abundance: .
j_gene: TRBJ1-1
d_gene: .
v_gene: TRBV4-3
CDR3aa: CASSQEQERTEAFF
CDR3nt: TGCGCCAGCAGCCAAGAGCAGGAACGGACTGAAGCTTTCTTT

abundance: .
j_gene: TRBJ2-7
d_gene: TRBD2
v_gene: TRBV19
CDR3aa: CASSPSGRADPHEQYF
CDR3nt: TGTGCCAGTAGTCCTAGCGGGAGGGCCGATCCCCACGAGCAGTACTTC